The TCR beta chain described here comes from a study of regulatory T cells in long-lasting Graves disease. Arm-PCR with iRepertoire HTBI primers amplified the CDR3 regions for these TCR beta libraries. Authors' data handling: Samples jointly harbored roughly 62 TRBV and 15 or so TRBJ segments. TCRdb reprocessed the multiplex PCR reads via MiXCR and lists one record per CDR3 protein. The V and J calls were determined by TCRdb, not by the authors. The sample lists roughly 400,000 distinct CDR3 sequences; roughly 15% were seen once. This CDR3 has 13 residues. CDR1 and CDR2 from the germline V gene are SGHTA and FQGNSA. The V end was cut by 3 bases, the J end by 4 bases, with 9 bases between. The table lists this clonotype with many counts. Time point of the sample: newly diagnosed GD, antithyroid drugs for less than 3 months. PBMC-derived RNA was used for the TCR library. Graves' disease diagnosis relied on American Thyroid Association guidelines.

These data were likewise used in another study, on T cells in Graves' hyperthyroidism and ophthalmopathy. From that second work: When the TCR CDR3 underwent first-round RT-PCR, the HTBI primer set was used.

Sequenced here: peripheral blood mononuclear cells (PBMCs), sampled at new diagnosis, from a patient treated with antithyroid drugs. This sequence originates from a woman aged 40 to 49 with Graves disease. The J gene is TRBJ1-2, the V gene TRBV7-2; D unclear. The CDR3 DNA reads TGTGCCAGCAGCTTCCGGGAACCCTATGGCTACACCTTC. It encodes CASSFREPYGYTF.